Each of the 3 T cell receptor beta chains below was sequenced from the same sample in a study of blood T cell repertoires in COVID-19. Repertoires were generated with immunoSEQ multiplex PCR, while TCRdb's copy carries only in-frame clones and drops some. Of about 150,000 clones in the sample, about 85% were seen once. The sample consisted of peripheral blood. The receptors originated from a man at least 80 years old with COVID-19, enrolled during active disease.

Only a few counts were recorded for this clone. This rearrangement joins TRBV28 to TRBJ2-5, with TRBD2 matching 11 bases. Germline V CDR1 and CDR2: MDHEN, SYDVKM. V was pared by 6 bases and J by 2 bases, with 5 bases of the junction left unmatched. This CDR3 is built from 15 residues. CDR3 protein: CASSRRLAGQETQYF. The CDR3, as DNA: TGTGCCAGCAGCCGCAGACTAGCGGGGCAAGAGACCCAGTACTTC.

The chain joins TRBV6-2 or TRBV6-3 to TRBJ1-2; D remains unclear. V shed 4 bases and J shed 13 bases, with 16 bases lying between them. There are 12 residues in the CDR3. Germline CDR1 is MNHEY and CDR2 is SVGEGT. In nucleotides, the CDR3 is TGTGCCAGCAGTTTTCCCCGACAACTGATCACCTTC. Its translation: CASSFPRQLITF.

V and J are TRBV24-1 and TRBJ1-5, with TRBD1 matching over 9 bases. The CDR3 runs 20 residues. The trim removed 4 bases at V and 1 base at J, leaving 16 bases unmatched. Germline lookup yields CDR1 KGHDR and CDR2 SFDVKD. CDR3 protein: CATSDPRDREGIKSNQPQHF. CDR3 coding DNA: TGTGCCACCAGTGACCCCAGGGACAGGGAGGGGATTAAAAGCAATCAGCCCCAGCATTTT.